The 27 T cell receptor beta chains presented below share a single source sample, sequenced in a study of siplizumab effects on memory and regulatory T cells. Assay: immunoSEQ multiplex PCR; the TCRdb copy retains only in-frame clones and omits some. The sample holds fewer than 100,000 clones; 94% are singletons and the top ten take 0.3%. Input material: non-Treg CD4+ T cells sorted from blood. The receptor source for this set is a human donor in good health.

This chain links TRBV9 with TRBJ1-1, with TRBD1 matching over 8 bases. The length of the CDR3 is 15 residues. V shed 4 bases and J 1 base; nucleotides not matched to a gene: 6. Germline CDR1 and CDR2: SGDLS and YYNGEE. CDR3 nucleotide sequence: TGTGCCAGCAGCCTACGGACAGGGCAGAACACTGAAGCTTTCTTT. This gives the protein CASSLRTGQNTEAFF.

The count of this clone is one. CDR3 in DNA: TGTGCCAGTGAGACAGGGTTTGGTGAAAAACTGTTTTTT. Amino acid sequence: CASETGFGEKLFF. This sequence joins TRBV19 and TRBJ1-4, with 7 positions matching TRBD1. V shed 8 bases and J 7 bases; nucleotides not matched to a gene: 7. The CDR3 consists of 13 residues. Germline V CDR1 and CDR2: LNHDA, SQIVND (reference sequence). The variable domain in full, completed from reference TRBV19 and TRBJ1-4, reads DGGITQSPKYLFRKEGQNVTLSCEQNLNHDAMYWYRQDPGQGLRLIYYSQIVNDFQKGDIAEGYSVSREKKESFPLTVTSAQKNPTAFYLCASETGFGEKLFFGSGTQLSVL.

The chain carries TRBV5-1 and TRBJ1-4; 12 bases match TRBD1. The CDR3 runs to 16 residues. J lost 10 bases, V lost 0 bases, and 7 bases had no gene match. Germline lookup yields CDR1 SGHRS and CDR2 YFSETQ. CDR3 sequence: CASSLAPGQGAGKLFF. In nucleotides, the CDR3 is TGCGCCAGCAGCTTGGCCCCGGGACAGGGGGCAGGAAAACTGTTTTTT.

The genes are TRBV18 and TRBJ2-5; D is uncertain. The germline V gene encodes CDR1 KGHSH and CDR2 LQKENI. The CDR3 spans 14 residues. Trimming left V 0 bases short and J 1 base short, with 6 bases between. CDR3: CASSPPQPQETQYF. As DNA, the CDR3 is TGTGCCAGCTCACCACCACAGCCCCAAGAGACCCAGTACTTC.

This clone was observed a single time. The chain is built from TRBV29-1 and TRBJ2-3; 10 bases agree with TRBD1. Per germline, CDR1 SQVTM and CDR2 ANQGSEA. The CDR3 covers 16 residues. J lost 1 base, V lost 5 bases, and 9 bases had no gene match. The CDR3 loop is CSVRQGAMVGTDTQYF. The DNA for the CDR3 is TGCAGCGTTCGACAGGGGGCGATGGTCGGCACAGATACGCAGTATTTT.

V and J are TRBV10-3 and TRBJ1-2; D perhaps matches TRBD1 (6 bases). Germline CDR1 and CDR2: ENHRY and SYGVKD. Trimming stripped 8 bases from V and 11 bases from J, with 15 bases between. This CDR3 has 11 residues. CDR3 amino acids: CAIGARGNYTF. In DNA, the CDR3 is TGTGCCATCGGGGCCAGGGGCAATTACACCTTC.

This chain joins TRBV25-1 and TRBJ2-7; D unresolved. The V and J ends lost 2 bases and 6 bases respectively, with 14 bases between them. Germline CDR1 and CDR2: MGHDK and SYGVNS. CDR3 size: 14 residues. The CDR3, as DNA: TGTGCCAGCAGTGAAGACGGCGGCTCGGTCGAGCAGTACTTC. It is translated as CASSEDGGSVEQYF.

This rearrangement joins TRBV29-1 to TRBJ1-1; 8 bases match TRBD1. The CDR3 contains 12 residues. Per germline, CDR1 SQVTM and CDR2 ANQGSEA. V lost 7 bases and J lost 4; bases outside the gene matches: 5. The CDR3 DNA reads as TGCAGCGCCGGACAGGGAGGCACTGAAGCTTTCTTT. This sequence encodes CSAGQGGTEAFF.

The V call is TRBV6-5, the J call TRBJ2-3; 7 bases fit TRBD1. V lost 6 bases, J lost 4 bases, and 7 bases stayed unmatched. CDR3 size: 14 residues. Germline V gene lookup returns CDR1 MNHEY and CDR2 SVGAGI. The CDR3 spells CASSRDRGSDTQYF. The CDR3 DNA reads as TGTGCCAGCAGCCGGGACAGAGGATCAGATACGCAGTATTTT.

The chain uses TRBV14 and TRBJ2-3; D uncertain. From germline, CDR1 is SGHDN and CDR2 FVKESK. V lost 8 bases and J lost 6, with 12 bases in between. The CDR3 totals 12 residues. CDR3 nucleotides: TGTGCCAGCGGCTTGTCCCCCGATACGCAGTATTTT. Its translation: CASGLSPDTQYF.

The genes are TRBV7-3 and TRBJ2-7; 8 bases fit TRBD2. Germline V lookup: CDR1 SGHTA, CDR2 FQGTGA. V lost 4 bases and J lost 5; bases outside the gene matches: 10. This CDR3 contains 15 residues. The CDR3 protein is CASSSTAGLDHEQYF. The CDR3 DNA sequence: TGTGCCAGCAGCTCGACGGCGGGACTAGATCACGAGCAGTACTTC. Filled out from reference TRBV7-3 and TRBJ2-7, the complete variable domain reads GAGVSQTPSNKVTEKGKYVELRCDPISGHTALYWYRQSLGQGPEFLIYFQGTGAADDSGLPNDRFFAVRPEGSVSTLKIQRTERGDSAVYLCASSSTAGLDHEQYFGPGTRLTVT.

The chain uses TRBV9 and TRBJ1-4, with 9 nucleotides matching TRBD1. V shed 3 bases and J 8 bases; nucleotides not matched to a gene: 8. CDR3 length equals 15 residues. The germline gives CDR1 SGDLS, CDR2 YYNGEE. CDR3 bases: TGTGCCAGCAGCGCCCGACAGGGGGACGGAGAAAAACTGTTTTTT. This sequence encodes CASSARQGDGEKLFF.

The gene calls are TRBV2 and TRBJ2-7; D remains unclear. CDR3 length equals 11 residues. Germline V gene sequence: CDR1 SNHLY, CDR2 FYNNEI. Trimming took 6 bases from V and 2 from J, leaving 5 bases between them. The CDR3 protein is CASRNPYEQYF. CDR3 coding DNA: TGTGCCAGCAGAAATCCCTACGAGCAGTACTTC.

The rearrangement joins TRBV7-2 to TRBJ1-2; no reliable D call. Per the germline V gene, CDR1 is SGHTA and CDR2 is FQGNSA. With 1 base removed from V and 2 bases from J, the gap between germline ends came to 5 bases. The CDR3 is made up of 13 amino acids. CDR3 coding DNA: TGTGCCAGCAGCTTAGAAGTGAACTATGGCTACACCTTC. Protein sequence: CASSLEVNYGYTF.

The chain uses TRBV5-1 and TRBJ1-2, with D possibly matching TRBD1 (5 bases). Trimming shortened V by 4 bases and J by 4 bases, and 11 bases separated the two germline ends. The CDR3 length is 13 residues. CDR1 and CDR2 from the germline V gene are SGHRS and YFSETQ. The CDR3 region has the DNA TGCGCCAGCAGCGGAGGACAACCCTATGGCTACACCTTC. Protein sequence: CASSGGQPYGYTF. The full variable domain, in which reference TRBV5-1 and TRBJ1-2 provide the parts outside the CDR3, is KAGVTQTPRYLIKTRGQQVTLSCSPISGHRSVSWYQQTPGQGLQFLFEYFSETQRNKGNFPGRFSGRQFSNSRSEMNVSTLELGDSALYLCASSGGQPYGYTFGSGTRLTVV.

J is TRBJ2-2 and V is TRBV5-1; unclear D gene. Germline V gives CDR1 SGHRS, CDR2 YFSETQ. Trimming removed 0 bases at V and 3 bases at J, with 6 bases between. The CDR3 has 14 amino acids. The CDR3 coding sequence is TGCGCCAGCAGCTTGGAACACTACACCGGGGAGCTGTTTTTT. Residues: CASSLEHYTGELFF. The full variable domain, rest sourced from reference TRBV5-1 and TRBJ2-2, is KAGVTQTPRYLIKTRGQQVTLSCSPISGHRSVSWYQQTPGQGLQFLFEYFSETQRNKGNFPGRFSGRQFSNSRSEMNVSTLELGDSALYLCASSLEHYTGELFFGEGSRLTVL.

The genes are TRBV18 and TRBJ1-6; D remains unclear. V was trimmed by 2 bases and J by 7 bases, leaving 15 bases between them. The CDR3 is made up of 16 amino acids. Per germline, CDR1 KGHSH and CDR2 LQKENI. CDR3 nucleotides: TGTGCCAGCTCACCAAATAGCGGCGGCCTGAATTCACCCCTCCACTTT. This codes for CASSPNSGGLNSPLHF.

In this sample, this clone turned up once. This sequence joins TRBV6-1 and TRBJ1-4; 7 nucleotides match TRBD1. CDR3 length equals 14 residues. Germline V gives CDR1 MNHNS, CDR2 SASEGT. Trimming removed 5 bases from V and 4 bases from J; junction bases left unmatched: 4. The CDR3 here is CASSRDRVNEKLFF. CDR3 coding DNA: TGTGCCAGCAGTCGCGACAGGGTTAATGAAAAACTGTTTTTT.

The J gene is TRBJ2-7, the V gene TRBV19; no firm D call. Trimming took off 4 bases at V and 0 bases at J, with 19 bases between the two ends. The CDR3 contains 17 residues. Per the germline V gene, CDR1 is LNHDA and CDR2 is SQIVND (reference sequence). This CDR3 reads CASSSGRRTNTSYEQYF. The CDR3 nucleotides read TGTGCCAGTAGTAGCGGACGGCGGACCAACACCTCCTACGAGCAGTACTTC. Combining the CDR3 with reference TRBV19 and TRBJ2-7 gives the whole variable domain DGGITQSPKYLFRKEGQNVTLSCEQNLNHDAMYWYRQDPGQGLRLIYYSQIVNDFQKGDIAEGYSVSREKKESFPLTVTSAQKNPTAFYLCASSSGRRTNTSYEQYFGPGTRLTVT.

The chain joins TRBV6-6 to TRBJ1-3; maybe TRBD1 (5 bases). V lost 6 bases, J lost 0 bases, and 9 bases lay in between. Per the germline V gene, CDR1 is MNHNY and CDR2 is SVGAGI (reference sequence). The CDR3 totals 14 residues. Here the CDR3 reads CASRDSLSGNTIYF. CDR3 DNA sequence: TGTGCCAGCAGAGACAGTCTCTCTGGAAACACCATATATTTT.

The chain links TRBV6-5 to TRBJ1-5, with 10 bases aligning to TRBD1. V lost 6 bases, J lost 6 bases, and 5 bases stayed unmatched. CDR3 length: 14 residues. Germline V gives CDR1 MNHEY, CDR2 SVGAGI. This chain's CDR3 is CASSPTGGLQPQHF. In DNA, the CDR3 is TGTGCCAGCAGCCCGACAGGGGGCCTTCAGCCCCAGCATTTT.

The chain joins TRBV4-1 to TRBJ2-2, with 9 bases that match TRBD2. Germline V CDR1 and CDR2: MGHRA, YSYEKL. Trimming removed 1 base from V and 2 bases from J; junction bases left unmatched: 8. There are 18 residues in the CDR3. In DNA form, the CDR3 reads TGCGCCAGCAGCCAAGCGTCTCTAGCGGGAAGAAACACCGGGGAGCTGTTTTTT. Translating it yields CASSQASLAGRNTGELFF.

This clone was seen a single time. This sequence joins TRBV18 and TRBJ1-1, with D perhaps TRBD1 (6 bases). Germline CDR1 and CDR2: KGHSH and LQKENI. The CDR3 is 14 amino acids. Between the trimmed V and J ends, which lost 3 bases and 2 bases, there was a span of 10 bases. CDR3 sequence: CASSPGTSNTEAFF. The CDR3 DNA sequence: TGTGCCAGCTCACCCGGGACAAGTAACACTGAAGCTTTCTTT.

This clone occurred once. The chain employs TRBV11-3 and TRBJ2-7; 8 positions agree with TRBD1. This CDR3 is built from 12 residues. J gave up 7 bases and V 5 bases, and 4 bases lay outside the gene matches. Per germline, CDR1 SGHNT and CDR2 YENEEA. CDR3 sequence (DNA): TGTGCCAGCAGCGCAACAGGGGGGGAGCAGTACTTC. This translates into CASSATGGEQYF. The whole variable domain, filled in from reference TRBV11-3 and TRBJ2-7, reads EAGVVQSPRYKIIEKKQPVAFWCNPISGHNTLYWYLQNLGQGPELLIRYENEEAVDDSQLPKDRFSAERLKGVDSTLKIQPAELGDSAVYLCASSATGGEQYFGPGTRLTVT.

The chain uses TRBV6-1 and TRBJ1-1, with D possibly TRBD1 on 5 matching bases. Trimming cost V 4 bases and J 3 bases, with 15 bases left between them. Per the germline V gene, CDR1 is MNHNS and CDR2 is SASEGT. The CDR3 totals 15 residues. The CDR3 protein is CASSALSRADTEAFF. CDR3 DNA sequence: TGTGCCAGCAGTGCACTATCCAGGGCCGACACTGAAGCTTTCTTT.

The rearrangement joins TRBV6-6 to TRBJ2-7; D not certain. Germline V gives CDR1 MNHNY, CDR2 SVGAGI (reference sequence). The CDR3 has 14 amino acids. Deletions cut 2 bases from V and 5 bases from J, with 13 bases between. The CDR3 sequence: CASSYPVPTNEQYF. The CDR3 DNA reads TGTGCCAGCAGTTACCCAGTCCCCACCAACGAGCAGTACTTC.

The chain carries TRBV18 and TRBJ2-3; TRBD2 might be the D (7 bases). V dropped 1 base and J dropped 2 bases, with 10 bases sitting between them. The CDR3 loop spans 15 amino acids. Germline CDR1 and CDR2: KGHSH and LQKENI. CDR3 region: CASSPLAGATDTQYF. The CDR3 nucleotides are TGTGCCAGCTCACCACTGGCGGGGGCCACAGATACGCAGTATTTT. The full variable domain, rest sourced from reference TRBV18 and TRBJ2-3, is NAGVMQNPRHLVRRRGQEARLRCSPMKGHSHVYWYRQLPEEGLKFMVYLQKENIIDESGMPKERFSAEFPKEGPSILRIQQVVRGDSAAYFCASSPLAGATDTQYFGPGTRLTVL.